The 18 T cell receptor beta chains below were found in one sample sequenced in a study of Graves' ophthalmopathy and Graves' hyperthyroidism. The TCR beta CDR3 regions underwent amplification from RNA transcripts. HTBI primers were used in a first-round RT-PCR, which preceded a second-round multiplex PCR. TCRdb re-called the multiplex PCR reads through MiXCR, storing one row per CDR3 protein. In the table there are around 1,000,000 distinct CDR3 sequences, about 36% of which are singletons. The material sequenced was peripheral blood or thyroid tissue (not recorded which). Receptors were obtained from an adult man with Graves' hyperthyroidism.

As to this clonotype: Since a much larger clone is just one base distant, this may be a read error. This chain connects TRBV5-6 to TRBJ2-5; 7 bases map to TRBD1. V gave up 1 base and J gave up 1 base; unmatched junction bases: 4. The length of the CDR3 is 15 residues. In germline, CDR1 is SGHDT, CDR2 YYEEEE. CDR3 protein: CASSLWAGGQETQYF. The DNA of the CDR3 is TGTGCCAGCAGCTTGTGGGCAGGGGGCCAAGAGACCCAGTACTTC.

Concerning this clonotype itself: This may be a read error, as it is one base from a much larger clone. V gene TRBV20-1 combines with J gene TRBJ2-2; D not resolved. The CDR3 covers 13 residues. Per the germline V gene, CDR1 is DFQATT and CDR2 is SNEGSKA (reference sequence). V was clipped by 1 base and J by 6 bases, with 9 bases between them. CDR3 coding DNA: TGCAGTGCTAGAGGGCAGATCGCCGGGGAGCTGTTTTTT. The encoded protein is CSARGQIAGELFF.

The chain carries TRBV7-2 and TRBJ2-7; D possibly corresponds to TRBD2 (6 bases). V lost 1 base and J 4 bases, leaving 20 bases between the germline ends. This CDR3 is built from 17 residues. CDR1 SGHTA and CDR2 FQGNSA come from the germline V gene. CDR3 nucleotides: TGTGCCAGCAGCTTAGTAGGCCGGGGGAGGATCCTTTACGAGCAGTACTTC. Residues: CASSLVGRGRILYEQYF.

This rearrangement joins TRBV11-2 to TRBJ1-6, with TRBD1 matching over 7 bases. This CDR3 comprises 15 residues. Germline values: CDR1 SGHAT, CDR2 FQNNGV. The J segment lost 9 bases and the V segment lost 1 base, leaving 6 bases of the junction unmatched. CDR3 in DNA: TGTGCCAGCAGCTTAGGACAGGGTTGGGGTTCACCCCTCCACTTT. This gives the protein CASSLGQGWGSPLHF.

The V and J genes are TRBV7-2 and TRBJ2-1; D call uncertain. V was shortened by 5 bases and J by 2 bases, with 13 bases between the two germline ends. The CDR3 sequence is 15 residues long. CDR1 is SGHTA, CDR2 FQGNSA, per germline. The CDR3 reads CASSVGVEPYNEQFF. CDR3 DNA: TGTGCCAGCAGCGTAGGAGTGGAACCCTACAATGAGCAGTTCTTC.

This clonotype was seen at least ten times. V is TRBV2 and J is TRBJ1-5; a possible D gene is TRBD1 (6 bases). The CDR3 extends over 14 amino acids. CDR1 is SNHLY and CDR2 is FYNNEI in the germline V gene. Trimming pared 3 bases from V and 4 bases from J, leaving 10 bases between. The CDR3, as DNA: TGTGCCAGCAGTGACACAGGGCCGAATCAGCCCCAGCATTTT. Its protein is CASSDTGPNQPQHF. Full variable domain (rest looked up from reference TRBV2 and TRBJ1-5): EPEVTQTPSHQVTQMGQEVILRCVPISNHLYFYWYRQILGQKVEFLVSFYNNEISEKSEIFDDQFSVERPDGSNFTLKIRSTKLEDSAMYFCASSDTGPNQPQHFGDGTRLSIL.

This clonotype was recorded a few times. The V gene is TRBV20-1, the J gene TRBJ2-7, with D tentatively TRBD2 (6 bases). The CDR3 is made up of 16 amino acids. Germline CDR1 and CDR2: DFQATT and SNEGSKA (reference sequence). Trimming cost V 0 bases and J 4 bases, with 19 bases left between them. CDR3 nucleotides: TGCAGTGCTAGAGATTTAGTCGGGGGAATGGTTTACGAGCAGTACTTC. The encoded protein is CSARDLVGGMVYEQYF.

Ten or more counts support this clonotype. The rearrangement uses TRBV2 and TRBJ1-4; D call uncertain. This CDR3 is built from 13 residues. Germline CDR1 and CDR2: SNHLY and FYNNEI. Trimming took off 3 bases at V and 11 bases at J, with 13 bases between the two ends. The CDR3 nucleotides are TGTGCCAGCAGTGATAATGGATTGGTGAAACTGTTTTTT. This gives the protein CASSDNGLVKLFF.

As regards this clonotype: One junction end does not reproduce the germline sequence, and a read error may be involved. The chain carries TRBV11-2 and TRBJ1-6; 8 nucleotides line up with TRBD1. CDR1 and CDR2 (germline): SGHAT, FQNNGV. The length of the CDR3 is 16 residues. The CDR3, as DNA: TGCGCCAGCAGCCAAGATTTAGGTGCAGGGGGCAAGCCCCTCCACTTT. Translation: CASSQDLGAGGKPLHF.

In this sample, this clonotype turned up many times. V is TRBV5-1 and J is TRBJ2-6, with 7 bases aligning to TRBD1. The CDR3 extends over 15 amino acids. The germline V gene encodes CDR1 SGHRS and CDR2 YFSETQ. The V and J ends lost 4 bases and 2 bases, in that order; junction bases with no gene match: 3. CDR3 nucleotide sequence: TGCGCCAGCAGCCCAGACAGGGCTGGGGCCAACGTCCTGACTTTC. Translating it yields CASSPDRAGANVLTF.

As to this clonotype: Since a much larger clone is just one base distant, this may be a read error. This chain uses TRBV7-2 with TRBJ2-5; a weak D match, TRBD1 (5 bases). Trimming stripped 0 bases from V and 9 bases from J, with 14 bases between. The germline gives CDR1 SGHTA, CDR2 FQGNSA. The CDR3 contains 14 residues. The CDR3 bases are TGTGCCAGCAGCTTAGCAGACAAGGGGAAGGCCCAGTACTTC. Protein: CASSLADKGKAQYF.

The rearrangement uses TRBV27 and TRBJ1-1, with 7 bases matching TRBD1. The CDR3 has 11 amino acids. J gave up 10 bases and V 8 bases, and 7 bases lay outside the gene matches. CDR1 is MNHEY and CDR2 is SMNVEV in the germline V gene (reference sequence). CDR3 residues: CASQGGQRAFF. In nucleotides, the CDR3 is TGTGCCAGCCAGGGGGGACAGCGAGCTTTCTTT.

The rearrangement links TRBV9 to TRBJ2-2; tentatively, D is TRBD1 (5 bases). Trimming took off 0 bases at V and 4 bases at J, with 13 bases between the two ends. This CDR3 comprises 16 residues. Germline V lookup: CDR1 SGDLS, CDR2 YYNGEE. The CDR3 is CASSVAPRQSTGELFF. CDR3 nucleotide sequence: TGTGCCAGCAGCGTAGCCCCTCGACAGTCCACCGGGGAGCTGTTTTTT.

This clonotype was detected many times. This CDR3 reads CASSRTTGTGELFF. The CDR3 DNA reads TGCGCCAGCAGCCGTACGACAGGGACCGGGGAGCTGTTTTTT. V is TRBV5-1 and J is TRBJ2-2, with TRBD1 matching over 7 bases. The V and J ends lost 4 bases and 5 bases, in that order; junction bases with no gene match: 5. The CDR3 extends over 14 amino acids. The germline V gene has CDR1 SGHRS and CDR2 YFSETQ.

The chain combines TRBV10-3 with TRBJ1-2; D not resolved. The germline V and J ends were trimmed by 4 bases and 6 bases, with 18 bases remaining between them. Germline CDR1 reads ENHRY; CDR2 reads SYGVKD. The CDR3 runs 15 residues. This chain's CDR3 is CAISADTSQEDGYTF. The CDR3 DNA reads as TGTGCCATCAGTGCCGACACCTCCCAAGAGGATGGCTACACCTTC.

Regarding this clonotype: With a much larger clone just one base away, this may be a read error. J is TRBJ1-5 and V is TRBV15, with 8 bases that match TRBD1. CDR1 is LNHNV, CDR2 YYDKDF, per germline (reference sequence). CDR3 size: 16 residues. The CDR3 loop is CASSTGQGRLNQPQHF. Written as DNA, the CDR3 is TGTGCCAGCAGCACCGGACAGGGAAGACTCAATCAGCCCCAGCATTTT.

The chain uses TRBV11-2 and TRBJ1-1, with D possibly matching TRBD1 (6 bases). This CDR3 contains 15 residues. V was pared by 4 bases and J by 6 bases, with 18 bases between. Germline CDR1 reads SGHAT; CDR2 reads FQNNGV. CDR3: CASSSPFKQGAEAFF. In DNA, the CDR3 is TGTGCCAGCAGCTCCCCTTTTAAACAGGGCGCTGAAGCTTTCTTT.

This clonotype occurred a few times. V is TRBV2 and J is TRBJ1-3, with a possible D match to TRBD1 (6 bases). Trimming took 6 bases from V and 0 from J, leaving 15 bases between them. CDR3 size: 16 residues. Germline CDR1 and CDR2: SNHLY and FYNNEI. CDR3 sequence: CASSSDSPSSGNTIYF. CDR3 in DNA: TGTGCCAGCAGCTCGGACAGTCCGAGCTCTGGAAACACCATATATTTT.